Listed below are T cell receptor beta chains from one sample, sequenced in a study of T-cell reconstitution after alpha-beta-depleted transplantation in children. TCRdb reprocessed the PCR reads with MiXCR, giving one entry per CDR3 protein. Of fewer than 550,000 distinct CDR3 sequences in the sample, under 13% are singletons; the top ten hold approximately 5%. The sample was PBMCs from the stem cell graft donor, taken from the stem cell graft. These TCRs come from a human donor who donated a stem cell graft to a child with acute myeloid leukemia. Both conserved end residues are part of each CDR3. Each record gives: clone size, J gene, V gene, CDR3 protein. Clone size is not always given. Where it is, it says once, few, many or a class for expanded clones.

clone_size: few; j_call: TRBJ2-1; v_call: TRBV15; cdr3_aa: CATSKHRDRDNEQFF
clone_size: NA; j_call: TRBJ2-7; v_call: TRBV4-1; cdr3_aa: CASSPPGLAEQYF
clone_size: many; j_call: TRBJ2-2; v_call: TRBV6-2/TRBV6-3; cdr3_aa: CASSLRTVNTGELFF
clone_size: NA; j_call: TRBJ2-1; v_call: TRBV25-1; cdr3_aa: CASSASAPSYNEQFF
clone_size: few; j_call: TRBJ2-1; v_call: TRBV12-3/TRBV12-4; cdr3_aa: CASSFLAGGDEQFF
clone_size: once; j_call: TRBJ2-1; v_call: TRBV7-9; cdr3_aa: CASSLPTDNEQFF
clone_size: few; j_call: TRBJ2-3; v_call: TRBV3-1; cdr3_aa: CASSEGRSTDTQYF
clone_size: NA; j_call: TRBJ1-5; v_call: TRBV7-9; cdr3_aa: CASSLGTGTQNQPQHF
clone_size: many; j_call: TRBJ1-5; v_call: TRBV5-6; cdr3_aa: CASSPAGRNQPQHF
clone_size: few; j_call: TRBJ2-2; v_call: TRBV12-3/TRBV12-4; cdr3_aa: CASSSGGSHTGELFF
clone_size: many; j_call: TRBJ1-1; v_call: TRBV7-6; cdr3_aa: CASSSELGNTEAFF
clone_size: few; j_call: TRBJ1-2; v_call: TRBV6-1; cdr3_aa: CASNEGTGGGYTF
clone_size: NA; j_call: TRBJ2-4; v_call: TRBV30; cdr3_aa: CAWSRGTSGTADIQYF
clone_size: many; j_call: TRBJ2-5; v_call: TRBV29-1; cdr3_aa: CSVRQGAETQYF
clone_size: NA; j_call: TRBJ2-1; v_call: TRBV6-2/TRBV6-3; cdr3_aa: CASTADYNEQFF
clone_size: NA; j_call: TRBJ1-6; v_call: TRBV6-1; cdr3_aa: CASSLQRSAWSPLHF
clone_size: few; j_call: TRBJ2-3; v_call: TRBV6-5; cdr3_aa: CASSYLNSGGAPDTQYF
clone_size: few; j_call: TRBJ1-4; v_call: TRBV3-1; cdr3_aa: CASSQRTPTNEKLFF
clone_size: many; j_call: TRBJ2-2; v_call: TRBV6-2/TRBV6-3; cdr3_aa: CASSLAVLGELFF
clone_size: NA; j_call: TRBJ2-1; v_call: TRBV5-1; cdr3_aa: CASSLGLAGERDNEQFF
clone_size: NA; j_call: TRBJ1-2; v_call: TRBV5-1; cdr3_aa: CASSWTADNYGYTF
clone_size: few; j_call: TRBJ1-6; v_call: TRBV20-1; cdr3_aa: CSAREGAGSPLHF
clone_size: few; j_call: TRBJ2-2; v_call: TRBV9; cdr3_aa: CASSVSGLAGGSGELFF
clone_size: many; j_call: TRBJ1-5; v_call: TRBV12-3/TRBV12-4; cdr3_aa: CASSPTGGNQPQHF
clone_size: few; j_call: TRBJ2-5; v_call: TRBV20-1; cdr3_aa: CSASRQTLAHPQETQYF
clone_size: few; j_call: TRBJ1-1; v_call: TRBV6-1; cdr3_aa: CASSDPGTGEAEAFF
clone_size: NA; j_call: TRBJ1-2; v_call: TRBV12-3/TRBV12-4; cdr3_aa: CASNQGADYGYTF
clone_size: few; j_call: TRBJ1-1; v_call: TRBV15; cdr3_aa: CATSRVGDNTEAFF
clone_size: few; j_call: TRBJ2-1; v_call: TRBV20-1; cdr3_aa: CSASYQGDEQFF
clone_size: NA; j_call: TRBJ1-1; v_call: TRBV12-3/TRBV12-4; cdr3_aa: CASRDPAGAFF